A single sample gave rise to the 25 T cell receptor beta chains below, sequenced in a study of breast tumors, draining lymph nodes, adjacent tissues. TCRdb analysed the multiplex PCR reads with MiXCR anew, one entry per CDR3 protein. This table holds approximately 120,000 distinct CDR3 sequences, roughly 20% found once. Axillary draining lymph nodes of breast cancer patients supplied the node samples. Sample: axillary lymph node tissue. The receptors here all came from a female donor with breast cancer. Some clones in this sample may be carry-over from other donors' samples.

This clonotype has a count of ten or more. V gene TRBV29-1 combines with J gene TRBJ2-7; possible D gene TRBD2, 6 bases. The CDR3 runs 12 residues. CDR1 is SQVTM and CDR2 is ANQGSEA in the germline V gene. Trimming took off 1 base at V and 9 bases at J, with 13 bases between the two ends. CDR3 sequence: CSVEGGAGGQYF. As DNA, the CDR3 is TGCAGCGTTGAAGGAGGGGCCGGGGGGCAGTACTTC.

The chain carries TRBV20-1 and TRBJ2-4; tentatively, D is TRBD2 (6 bases). The CDR3 spans 13 residues. Deletions cut 7 bases from V and 0 bases from J, with 10 bases between. The germline V gene has CDR1 DFQATT and CDR2 SNEGSKA (reference sequence). Written as DNA, the CDR3 is TGCAGTGTTGCGGGACTAGCCAAAAACATTCAGTACTTC. Protein sequence: CSVAGLAKNIQYF.

This clonotype was detected ten times or more. This chain links TRBV27 with TRBJ1-3; 7 bases match TRBD1. This CDR3 has 13 residues. CDR1 and CDR2 (germline): MNHEY, SMNVEV (reference sequence). V shed 3 bases, J shed 4 bases, and the junction held 0 bases outside the gene matches. The CDR3 reads CASSLDRGNTIYF. CDR3 bases: TGTGCCAGCAGTTTGGACAGGGGAAACACCATATATTTT.

This clonotype was seen at least ten times. This chain links TRBV20-1 with TRBJ2-1; 8 nucleotides agree with TRBD2. CDR1 is DFQATT, CDR2 SNEGSKA, per germline (reference sequence). There are 13 residues in the CDR3. The CDR3, as DNA: TGCGGATCCATTAGCGGGAAGGACAATGAGCAGTTCTTC. Encoded protein: CGSISGKDNEQFF.

This clonotype was counted many times. The chain employs TRBV6-1 and TRBJ2-5; 10 bases map to TRBD1. The CDR3 runs to 13 residues. The germline V gene encodes CDR1 MNHNS and CDR2 SASEGT. J was trimmed by 3 bases and V by 10 bases; bases with no gene match: 5. The CDR3 DNA sequence: TGTGCCATAAGACAGGGGGCGAAAGAGACCCAGTACTTC. Residues: CAIRQGAKETQYF.

This clonotype came up many times. The chain carries TRBV7-2 and TRBJ2-3; no reliable D call. Germline CDR1 reads SGHTA; CDR2 reads FQGNSA. The CDR3 is made up of 11 amino acids. V was cut by 5 bases and J by 6 bases, with 6 bases left in between. The CDR3 region has the DNA TGTGCCAGCAGCCACGACGATACGCAGTATTTT. Translated: CASSHDDTQYF.

Ten or more counts support this clonotype. The chain recombines TRBV9 with TRBJ1-4; 8 bases are a match to TRBD1. With V trimmed by 0 bases and J by 4 bases, 2 bases remained unmatched. This CDR3 has 15 amino acids. CDR1 is SGDLS, CDR2 YYNGEE, per germline. CDR3 amino acids: CASSVGTGFNEKLFF. In nucleotides, the CDR3 is TGTGCCAGCAGCGTAGGGACAGGGTTTAATGAAAAACTGTTTTTT.

This clonotype has a count of ten or more. The chain joins TRBV3-1 to TRBJ2-5; D remains unclear. Germline V gives CDR1 LGHDT, CDR2 YNNKEL (reference sequence). This CDR3 region has 12 residues. V shed 0 bases and J shed 5 bases, with 4 bases lying between them. This CDR3 is CASSQDPETQYF. CDR3 nucleotide sequence: TGTGCCAGCAGCCAAGATCCGGAGACCCAGTACTTC.

The sample holds many counts of this clonotype. This chain uses TRBV12-3 or TRBV12-4 with TRBJ2-1, with TRBD2 identical over 7 bases. The trim removed 3 bases at V and 8 bases at J, leaving 10 bases unmatched. This CDR3 comprises 15 residues. CDR3 bases: TGTGCCAGCAGTTTTGTGACGGGAGGTGGGGATGAGCAGTTCTTC. Residues: CASSFVTGGGDEQFF.

At least ten counts were recorded for this clonotype. The chain has TRBV20-1 and TRBJ1-5; tentative D call: TRBD1 (5 bases). V was shortened by 3 bases and J by 7 bases, with 19 bases between the two germline ends. The V gene's germline CDR1 is DFQATT and CDR2 SNEGSKA (reference sequence). The CDR3 covers 15 residues. The CDR3 spells CSASTVGDSGQPQHF. The CDR3, as DNA: TGCAGTGCTAGTACAGTCGGGGACTCAGGGCAGCCCCAGCATTTT.

This clonotype was detected many times. The chain has TRBV19 and TRBJ2-7, with 9 bases that match TRBD2. J was trimmed by 3 bases and V by 7 bases; bases with no gene match: 4. This CDR3 spans 13 amino acids. The germline gives CDR1 LNHDA, CDR2 SQIVND (reference sequence). The CDR3 DNA is TGTGCCAGTAAGACTAGCGGTGACTACGAGCAGTACTTC. Encoded protein: CASKTSGDYEQYF.

The table lists this clonotype with a few counts. J is TRBJ2-2 and V is TRBV28; 7 bases fit TRBD2. Germline values: CDR1 MDHEN, CDR2 SYDVKM. This CDR3 contains 16 residues. Trimming at V came to 5 bases and at J to 5 bases, leaving 11 bases not matched to a gene. The CDR3 sequence is CASSAVGGRGTGELFF. The DNA of the CDR3 is TGTGCCAGCAGTGCCGTCGGCGGGAGAGGAACCGGGGAGCTGTTTTTT.

In its sample, this clonotype was seen many times. The chain links TRBV3-1 to TRBJ2-5; weak D call: TRBD1 (5 bases). Germline-derived CDR1 and CDR2 are LGHDT and YNNKEL (reference sequence). V was pared by 4 bases and J by 5 bases, with 11 bases between. The CDR3 covers 13 residues. In DNA, the CDR3 is TGTGCCAGCAGCCCAGGGCTCCAGGAGACCCAGTACTTC. Protein: CASSPGLQETQYF.

This clonotype was counted many times. V usage is TRBV18 and J usage is TRBJ2-1; D remains ambiguous. V was cut by 0 bases and J by 8 bases, with 11 bases left in between. The CDR3 has 14 amino acids. Germline values: CDR1 KGHSH, CDR2 LQKENI. The CDR3 loop is CASSPPYAAHEQFF. The CDR3 region has the DNA TGTGCCAGCTCACCACCGTACGCGGCCCATGAGCAGTTCTTC. The full variable domain, in which reference TRBV18 and TRBJ2-1 provide the parts outside the CDR3, is NAGVMQNPRHLVRRRGQEARLRCSPMKGHSHVYWYRQLPEEGLKFMVYLQKENIIDESGMPKERFSAEFPKEGPSILRIQQVVRGDSAAYFCASSPPYAAHEQFFGPGTRLTVL.

The chain joins TRBV28 to TRBJ2-5; 9 bases are a match to TRBD2. After removal of 4 bases from V and 6 bases from J, the junction contained 12 bases not matched to a gene. In germline, CDR1 is MDHEN, CDR2 SYDVKM. There are 16 residues in the CDR3. Written as DNA, the CDR3 is TGTGCCAGCAGTTACCCCGGGGGTGCGGGGGGGAAGACCCAGTACTTC. Translation: CASSYPGGAGGKTQYF.

This clonotype was counted ten times or more. The CDR3 reads CASSYFSTTEPAGIETQYF. The CDR3 nucleotides are TGTGCCAGCAGTTACTTCTCCACGACTGAACCAGCGGGAATAGAGACCCAGTACTTC. The chain combines TRBV6-6 with TRBJ2-5; 7 bases align to TRBD2. The CDR3 length is 19 residues. The germline gives CDR1 MNHNY, CDR2 SVGAGI (reference sequence). Trimming took 1 base from V and 4 from J; bases not matched to a gene: 18.

This clonotype was counted many times. This chain links TRBV7-9 with TRBJ2-1, with 10 bases aligning to TRBD2. The CDR3 extends over 14 amino acids. V dropped 5 bases and J dropped 7; count of bases not matched to a gene: 5. The V gene's germline CDR1 is SEHNR and CDR2 FQNEAQ (reference sequence). CDR3 sequence: CASSDPSGSNEQFF. In DNA, the CDR3 is TGTGCCAGCAGCGACCCTAGCGGGAGTAATGAGCAGTTCTTC.

The chain has TRBV7-9 and TRBJ2-2, with 16 bases aligning to TRBD2. The CDR3 totals 22 residues. J was trimmed by 3 bases and V by 5 bases; bases with no gene match: 18. Germline CDR1 is SEHNR and CDR2 is FQNEAQ (reference sequence). The CDR3, as DNA: TGTGCCAGCAGCCACAGCCAGACCGGGACTAGCGGGAGGGCCTCGTACACCGGGGAGCTGTTTTTT. This gives the protein CASSHSQTGTSGRASYTGELFF.

This clonotype was picked up many times. This CDR3 reads CSASPDSGRPTLYTDTQYF. CDR3 in DNA: TGCAGTGCTAGCCCAGATAGCGGGAGGCCCACTCTTTACACAGATACGCAGTATTTT. The genes are TRBV20-1 and TRBJ2-3; 10 bases align to TRBD2. With 3 bases clipped from V and 2 bases from J, the junction kept 17 bases outside the gene matches. Germline V gene data show CDR1 as DFQATT and CDR2 as SNEGSKA (reference sequence). The CDR3 consists of 19 residues.

This clonotype was seen at least ten times. V gene TRBV12-3 or TRBV12-4 combines with J gene TRBJ2-7; TRBD1 might be the D (6 bases). The CDR3 loop spans 13 amino acids. Deletions cut 5 bases from V and 3 bases from J, with 11 bases between. The CDR3 DNA reads TGTGCCAGCAGTCCATTAGGGGGCTACGAGCAGTACTTC. It encodes CASSPLGGYEQYF.

This chain links TRBV6-1 with TRBJ1-5, with D tentatively TRBD1 (5 bases). Germline lookup yields CDR1 MNHNS and CDR2 SASEGT. CDR3 length equals 15 residues. Trimming stripped 8 bases from V and 1 base from J, with 15 bases between. CDR3 nucleotides: TGTGCCAGCTGCAGGGAAGGAGGAAGCAATCAGCCCCAGCATTTT. Its protein product is CASCREGGSNQPQHF.

There are many counts of this clonotype. The chain links TRBV4-2 to TRBJ2-7, with D unclear. This CDR3 has 15 residues. Deletions cut 0 bases from V and 0 bases from J, with 9 bases between. CDR1 LGHNA and CDR2 YNFKEQ come from the germline V gene. Here the CDR3 reads CASSQDLSFSYEQYF. CDR3 in DNA: TGTGCCAGCAGCCAAGATCTGAGTTTCTCCTACGAGCAGTACTTC.

This clonotype has at least ten counts. The chain uses TRBV6-5 and TRBJ1-5; D might be TRBD1 (6 bases). This CDR3 region has 15 residues. V lost 7 bases and J 0 bases, leaving 13 bases between the germline ends. Germline CDR1 and CDR2: MNHEY and SVGAGI. CDR3 nucleotide sequence: TGTGCCAGCAACCCGGACAGCTATAGCAATCAGCCCCAGCATTTT. The encoded protein is CASNPDSYSNQPQHF.

This clonotype was seen many times. This rearrangement joins TRBV5-1 to TRBJ2-7, with TRBD2 identical over 7 bases. V shed 8 bases and J 0 bases; nucleotides not matched to a gene: 5. The germline V gene encodes CDR1 SGHRS and CDR2 YFSETQ. The length of the CDR3 is 13 residues. For the CDR3, the DNA is TGCGCCAGTCGTGGGACTAACTCCTACGAGCAGTACTTC. Translated, it gives CASRGTNSYEQYF. The complete variable domain, with remaining parts taken from reference TRBV5-1 and TRBJ2-7, reads KAGVTQTPRYLIKTRGQQVTLSCSPISGHRSVSWYQQTPGQGLQFLFEYFSETQRNKGNFPGRFSGRQFSNSRSEMNVSTLELGDSALYLCASRGTNSYEQYFGPGTRLTVT.

In this sample, this clonotype turned up many times. The rearrangement links TRBV12-3 or TRBV12-4 to TRBJ1-2, with 8 bases lining up with TRBD1. CDR3 length equals 17 residues. Unmatched junction bases numbered 12, after V lost 6 bases and J lost 0 bases. CDR3 amino acids: CASSAYGTGGPNYGYTF. The CDR3 DNA follows: TGTGCCAGCAGCGCCTACGGTACAGGGGGACCTAACTATGGCTACACCTTC.